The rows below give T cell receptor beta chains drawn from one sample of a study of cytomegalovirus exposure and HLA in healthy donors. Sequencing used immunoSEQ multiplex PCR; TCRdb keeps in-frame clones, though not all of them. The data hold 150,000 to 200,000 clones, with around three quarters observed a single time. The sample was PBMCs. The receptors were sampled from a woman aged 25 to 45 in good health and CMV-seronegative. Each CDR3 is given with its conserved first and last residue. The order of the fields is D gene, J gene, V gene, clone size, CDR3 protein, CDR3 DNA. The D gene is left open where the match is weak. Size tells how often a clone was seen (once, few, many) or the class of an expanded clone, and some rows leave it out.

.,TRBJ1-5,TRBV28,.,CASTRLNRRNQPQHF,TGTGCCAGCACACGACTTAATCGGAGGAATCAGCCCCAGCATTTT
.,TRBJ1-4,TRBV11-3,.,CASSLGQNNEKLFF,TGTGCCAGCAGCTTAGGACAGAATAATGAAAAACTGTTTTTT
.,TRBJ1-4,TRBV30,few,CAWSRRGGLTNEKLFF,TGTGCCTGGAGTAGAAGGGGCGGATTGACTAATGAAAAACTGTTTTTT
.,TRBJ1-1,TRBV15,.,CATSRAKNTEAFF,TGTGCCACCAGCAGAGCCAAGAACACTGAAGCTTTCTTT
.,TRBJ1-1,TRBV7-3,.,CASSARQVGTEAFF,TGTGCCAGCAGCGCCCGACAGGTTGGGACTGAAGCTTTCTTT
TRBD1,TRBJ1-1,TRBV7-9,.,CASSLGSTGGNTEAFF,TGTGCCAGCAGCTTAGGCAGCACAGGGGGCAACACTGAAGCTTTCTTT
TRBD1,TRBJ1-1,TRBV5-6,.,CASSHVGQGGTEAFF,TGTGCCAGCAGCCACGTAGGACAGGGAGGGACTGAAGCTTTCTTT
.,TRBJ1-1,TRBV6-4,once,CASSYRVILNTEAFF,TGTGCCAGCAGCTACAGGGTAATTTTGAACACTGAAGCTTTCTTT
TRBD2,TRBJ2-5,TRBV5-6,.,CASSLDVSGAQETQYF,TGTGCCAGCAGCCTGGATGTTAGCGGGGCCCAAGAGACCCAGTACTTC
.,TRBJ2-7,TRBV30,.,CAWSPAGIHEQYF,TGTGCCTGGAGTCCGGCAGGGATCCACGAGCAGTACTTC
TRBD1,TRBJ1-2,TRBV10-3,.,CAISDSGQGRDGYTF,TGTGCCATCAGTGACTCCGGACAGGGGAGGGATGGCTACACCTTC
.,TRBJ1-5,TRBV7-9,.,CASSPDRYQPQHF,TGTGCCAGCAGCCCTGACAGATATCAGCCCCAGCATTTT
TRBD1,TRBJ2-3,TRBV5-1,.,CASRWTGGEGDTQYF,TGCGCCAGCCGATGGACAGGGGGGGAGGGAGATACGCAGTATTTT
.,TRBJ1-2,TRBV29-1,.,CSVELNRGGGYTF,TGCAGCGTTGAATTGAATCGCGGTGGAGGCTACACCTTC
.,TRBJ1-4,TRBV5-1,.,CASSLAGGGEKLFF,TGCGCCAGCAGCTTGGCGGGAGGAGGTGAAAAACTGTTTTTT
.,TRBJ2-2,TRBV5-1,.,CASSFAGVNTGELFF,TGCGCCAGCAGCTTCGCAGGGGTGAACACCGGGGAGCTGTTTTTT
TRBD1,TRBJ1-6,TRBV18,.,CASSPLGQGTSPLHF,TGTGCCAGCTCACCATTGGGACAGGGGACTTCACCCCTCCACTTT
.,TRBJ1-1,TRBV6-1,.,CASSGRMGGNTEAFF,TGTGCCAGCAGTGGTAGGATGGGAGGGAACACTGAAGCTTTCTTT
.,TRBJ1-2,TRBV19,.,CASSIAWGANYGYTF,TGTGCCAGTAGTATAGCTTGGGGAGCTAACTATGGCTACACCTTC
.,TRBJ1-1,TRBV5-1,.,CASSSGAGTVTEAFF,TGCGCCAGCAGCTCCGGGGCGGGGACCGTCACTGAAGCTTTCTTT
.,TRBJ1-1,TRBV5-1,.,CASSLRGWGTEAFF,TGCGCCAGCAGCTTAAGGGGATGGGGCACTGAAGCTTTCTTT
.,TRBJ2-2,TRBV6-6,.,CASRPSNTGELFF,TGTGCCAGCAGGCCCAGTAACACCGGGGAGCTGTTTTTT
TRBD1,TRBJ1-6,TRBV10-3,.,CATKGTALWNSPLHF,TGTGCCACCAAGGGGACAGCTCTGTGGAATTCACCCCTCCACTTT
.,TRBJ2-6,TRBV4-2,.,CASSHGGSSSGANVLTF,TGTGCCAGCAGCCATGGGGGGTCCTCCTCTGGGGCCAACGTCCTGACTTTC
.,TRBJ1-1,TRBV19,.,CASRTGHANTEAFF,TGTGCCAGTAGGACTGGACACGCGAACACTGAAGCTTTCTTT
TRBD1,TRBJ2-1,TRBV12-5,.,CASGLANRGRNEQFF,TGTGCTAGTGGTTTGGCCAACAGGGGTCGAAATGAGCAGTTCTTC
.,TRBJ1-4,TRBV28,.,CASSLQRDSKLFF,TGTGCCAGCAGTTTACAGAGGGACTCCAAACTGTTTTTT
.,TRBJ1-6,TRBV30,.,CAWTPQGGTPGSNSPLHF,TGTGCCTGGACCCCCCAGGGAGGGACCCCAGGATCCAACTCACCCCTCCACTTT
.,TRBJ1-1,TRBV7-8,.,CASSLGRNTEAFF,TGTGCCAGCAGCTTAGGTAGGAACACTGAAGCTTTCTTT
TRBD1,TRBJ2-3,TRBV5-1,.,CASSLVGRGTDTQYF,TGCGCCAGCAGCTTGGTGGGCAGGGGGACGGATACGCAGTATTTT
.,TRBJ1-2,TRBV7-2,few,CASEEGDKPRGYTF,TGTGCCAGCGAGGAAGGGGACAAGCCCCGCGGCTACACCTTC
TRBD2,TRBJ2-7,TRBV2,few,CASSVAGGSYEQYF,TGTGCCAGCAGTGTTGCGGGGGGTTCCTACGAGCAGTACTTC
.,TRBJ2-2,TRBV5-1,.,CASSLDDRFLNTGELFF,TGCGCCAGCAGCTTGGATGACAGGTTCCTTAACACCGGGGAGCTGTTTTTT
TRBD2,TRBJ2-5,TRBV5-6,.,CASSLLGTSGYKETQYF,TGTGCCAGCAGCTTGCTAGGGACTAGCGGGTATAAAGAGACCCAGTACTTC
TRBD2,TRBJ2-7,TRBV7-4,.,CASSLSTSGYEQYF,TGTGCCAGCAGCTTAAGCACTAGCGGCTACGAGCAGTACTTC
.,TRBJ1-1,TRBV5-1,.,CASSTEGNTEAFF,TGCGCCAGCAGCACGGAGGGGAACACTGAAGCTTTCTTT
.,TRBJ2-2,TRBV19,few,CASSMPPGFGNTGELFF,TGTGCCAGTAGTATGCCCCCAGGGTTCGGAAACACCGGGGAGCTGTTTTTT
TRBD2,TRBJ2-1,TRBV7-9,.,CASSSRLAGKNEQFF,TGTGCCAGCAGCTCGCGGCTAGCGGGGAAGAATGAGCAGTTCTTC
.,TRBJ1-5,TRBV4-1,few,CASSQEATALSNQPQHF,TGCGCCAGCAGCCAAGAGGCGACAGCTCTCAGCAATCAGCCCCAGCATTTT
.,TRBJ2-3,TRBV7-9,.,CASSRGGSSTDTQYF,TGTGCCAGCAGCCGTGGAGGGTCTAGCACAGATACGCAGTATTTT
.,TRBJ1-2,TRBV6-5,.,CASIPLYGYTF,TGTGCCAGCATTCCCCTCTATGGCTACACCTTC
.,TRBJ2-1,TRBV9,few,CASSVAVNYNEQFF,TGTGCCAGCAGCGTAGCGGTCAATTACAATGAGCAGTTCTTC
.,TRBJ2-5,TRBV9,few,CASSVGSARQYQETQYF,TGTGCCAGCAGCGTAGGGTCAGCACGACAGTACCAAGAGACCCAGTACTTC
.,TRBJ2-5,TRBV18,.,CASSLQGQETQYF,TGTGCCAGCTCTCTACAGGGTCAAGAGACCCAGTACTTC
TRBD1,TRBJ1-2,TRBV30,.,CAQGQGIGYTF,TGTGCCCAGGGACAGGGGATCGGCTACACCTTC
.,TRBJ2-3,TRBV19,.,CASSMEGMDTDTQYF,TGTGCCAGTAGTATGGAGGGGATGGACACAGATACGCAGTATTTT
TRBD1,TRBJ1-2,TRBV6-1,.,CASSERQGGGNYGYTF,TGTGCCAGCAGTGAACGACAGGGGGGGGGAAACTATGGCTACACCTTC
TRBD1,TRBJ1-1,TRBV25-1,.,CASIRTGVTEAFF,TGTGCCAGCATCCGGACAGGGGTCACTGAAGCTTTCTTT
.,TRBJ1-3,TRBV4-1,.,CASTLGEGGGNTIYF,TGCGCCAGCACCCTCGGGGAGGGGGGTGGAAACACCATATATTTT